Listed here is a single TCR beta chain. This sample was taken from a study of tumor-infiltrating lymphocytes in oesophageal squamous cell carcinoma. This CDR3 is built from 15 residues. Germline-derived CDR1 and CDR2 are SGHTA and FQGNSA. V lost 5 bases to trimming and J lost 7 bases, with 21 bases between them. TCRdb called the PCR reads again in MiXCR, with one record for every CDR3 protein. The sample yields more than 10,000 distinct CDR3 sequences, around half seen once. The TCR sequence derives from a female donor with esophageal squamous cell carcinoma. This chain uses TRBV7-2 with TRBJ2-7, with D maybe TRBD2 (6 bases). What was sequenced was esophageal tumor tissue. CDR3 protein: CASSPGLFPPREQYF. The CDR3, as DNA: TGTGCCAGCAGCCCGGGACTTTTCCCGCCGCGGGAGCAGTACTTC. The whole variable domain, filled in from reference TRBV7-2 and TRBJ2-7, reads GAGVSQSPSNKVTEKGKDVELRCDPISGHTALYWYRQSLGQGLEFLIYFQGNSAPDKSGLPSDRFSAERTGGSVSTLTIQRTQQEDSAVYLCASSPGLFPPREQYFGPGTRLTVT.